Shown below are 7 T cell receptor beta chains from a single sample sequenced in a study of CD8+CD57+ T cells in acquired aplastic anemia. Previously, flow cytometry had revealed CD8+CD57+ cell expansion in the patients chosen for sequencing. Genomic DNA, the template, was used for profiling of the TCR beta VDJ and CDR3. TCRdb called the reads again in MiXCR, with one record for every CDR3 protein. The sample yields some 150,000 distinct CDR3 sequences, around half seen once. Sequenced input: sorted CD4+, CD8+, or CD8+CD57+ T cells (not recorded which) from PBMCs. The receptors originated from a human donor with aplastic anemia.

This clonotype came up many times. The chain carries TRBV7-6 and TRBJ2-7; TRBD2 is a possible D gene (5 bases). Germline V gene lookup returns CDR1 SGHVS and CDR2 FNYEAQ. CDR3 size: 13 residues. V gave up 2 bases and J gave up 3 bases, with 8 bases separating them. CDR3 sequence reads: CASSLYGDYEQYF. In DNA, the CDR3 is TGTGCCAGCAGCTTATACGGGGACTACGAGCAGTACTTC.

The chain couples TRBV5-1 to TRBJ2-5; no reliable D call. Germline V lookup: CDR1 SGHRS, CDR2 YFSETQ. The length of the CDR3 is 11 residues. V dropped 4 bases and J dropped 4 bases, with 5 bases sitting between them. The CDR3 sequence: CASSVGETQYF. The CDR3, as DNA: TGCGCCAGCAGCGTGGGAGAGACCCAGTACTTC.

The chain employs TRBV10-3 and TRBJ2-7, with TRBD1 identical over 9 bases. The germline V gene has CDR1 ENHRY and CDR2 SYGVKD. Unmatched junction bases numbered 18, after V lost 10 bases and J lost 2 bases. The CDR3 runs 17 residues. Here the CDR3 reads CATGTRLGQGSTYEQYF. The DNA of the CDR3 is TGTGCCACCGGAACGAGGTTGGGACAGGGCTCAACCTACGAGCAGTACTTC.

Regarding this clonotype: This CDR3 is missing its conserved last phenylalanine or tryptophan, likely due to a read error. The chain links TRBV27 to TRBJ1-5, with D uncertain. This CDR3 has 13 amino acids. The germline CDR1 and CDR2 sequences are MNHEY and SMNVEV (reference sequence). Deletions cut 3 bases from V and 5 bases from J, with 8 bases between. CDR3: CASSFGVHQPQHV. CDR3 DNA: TGTGCCAGCAGTTTTGGGGTTCATCAGCCCCAGCATGTT.

In its sample, this clonotype was seen many times. The CDR3 DNA follows: TGCGCCAGCACTAGACAGGGTCCACCTTATCAGCCCCAGCATTTT. Translating it yields CASTRQGPPYQPQHF. The J gene is TRBJ1-5, the V gene TRBV10-2, with TRBD1 identical over 7 bases. Germline loops: CDR1 WSHSY, CDR2 SAAADI. Germline trimming cut 7 bases from V and 5 bases from J; bases unmatched to any gene: 11. The CDR3 is made up of 15 amino acids.

The CDR3 sequence: CASSLEDQPQHF. In DNA, the CDR3 is TGTGCCAGCAGCTTAGAAGATCAGCCCCAGCATTTT. The chain has TRBV7-9 and TRBJ1-5; no firm D call. Germline V lookup: CDR1 SEHNR, CDR2 FQNEAQ (reference sequence). The CDR3 runs to 12 residues. Trimming removed 1 base at V and 5 bases at J, with 3 bases between.

This clonotype was counted at least ten times. V usage is TRBV6-5 and J usage is TRBJ2-7, with D perhaps TRBD2 (5 bases). The germline V gene has CDR1 MNHEY and CDR2 SVGAGI. The CDR3 is made up of 14 amino acids. Trimming cost V 5 bases and J 0 bases, with 11 bases left between them. CDR3 nucleotides: TGTGCCAGCAGTCCGCCGGGGAGCTCCTACGAGCAGTACTTC. Residues: CASSPPGSSYEQYF.